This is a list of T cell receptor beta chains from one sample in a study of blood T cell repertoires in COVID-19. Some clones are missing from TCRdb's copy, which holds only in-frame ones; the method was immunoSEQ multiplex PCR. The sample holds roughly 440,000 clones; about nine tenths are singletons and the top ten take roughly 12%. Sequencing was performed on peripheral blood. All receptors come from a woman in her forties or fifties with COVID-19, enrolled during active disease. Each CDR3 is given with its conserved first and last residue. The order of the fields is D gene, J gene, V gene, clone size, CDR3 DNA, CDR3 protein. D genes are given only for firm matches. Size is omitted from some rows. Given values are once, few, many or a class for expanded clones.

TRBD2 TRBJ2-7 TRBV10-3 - TGTGCCATCAGTGAGTCGACGGGAGGCCGCTACGAGCAGTACTTC CAISESTGGRYEQYF
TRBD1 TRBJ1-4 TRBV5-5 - TGTGCCAGCAGCTTTGGACAGGGTCGAGAAAAACTGTTTTTT CASSFGQGREKLFF
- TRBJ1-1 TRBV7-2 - TGTGCCAGCAGCCCCCTTGTCGGGGGGACTGAAGCTTTCTTT CASSPLVGGTEAFF
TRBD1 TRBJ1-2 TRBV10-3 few TGTGCCATCAGTGAACAGGGGACGGTTGGCTACACCTTC CAISEQGTVGYTF
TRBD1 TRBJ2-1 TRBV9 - TGTGCCAGCAGCGGAAATTACAGGGGCCCCTACAATGAGCAGTTCTTC CASSGNYRGPYNEQFF
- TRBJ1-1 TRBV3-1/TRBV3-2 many TGTGCCAGCAGCCAAGGTAAAGCTCGGAACACTGAAGCTTTCTTT CASSQGKARNTEAFF
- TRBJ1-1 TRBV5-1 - TGCGCCAGCAGCTTGTATGGCCGCCCGGCTTTCTTT CASSLYGRPAFF
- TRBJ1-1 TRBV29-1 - TGCAGCGTCCGGGAGGGGGACGACACTGAAGCTTTCTTT CSVREGDDTEAFF
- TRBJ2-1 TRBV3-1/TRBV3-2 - TGTGCCAGCAGCCATAGGGGGGGCGAGTACAATGAGCAGTTCTTC CASSHRGGEYNEQFF
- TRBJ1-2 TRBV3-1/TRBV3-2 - TGTGCCAGCAGCCAAGCCAACATCCCTAACTATGGCTACACCTTC CASSQANIPNYGYTF
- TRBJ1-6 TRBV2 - TGTGCCAGAGGACAGACTTCACCCCTCCACTTT CARGQTSPLHF
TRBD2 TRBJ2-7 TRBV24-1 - TGTGCCACCAGTAGCGGGACGAACCCCTACGAGCAGTACTTC CATSSGTNPYEQYF
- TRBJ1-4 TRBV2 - TGTGCCAGCACCCCAGGCCCCGATGAAAAACTGTTTTTT CASTPGPDEKLFF
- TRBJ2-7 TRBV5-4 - TGTGCCAGCAGCTTGGATGCAGGGGCAGACGAGCAGTACTTC CASSLDAGADEQYF
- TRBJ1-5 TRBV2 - TGTGCCAGCAGTCTAGACGGGGGTGGCAATCAGCCCCAGCATTTT CASSLDGGGNQPQHF
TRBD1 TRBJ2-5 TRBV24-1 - TGTGCCACCAGTGCCCCAGGGGGCCAGGAAGAGACCCAGTACTTC CATSAPGGQEETQYF
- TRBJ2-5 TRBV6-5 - TGTGCCAGCGCCGAGGCCCCGTCCCAAGAGACCCAGTACTTC CASAEAPSQETQYF
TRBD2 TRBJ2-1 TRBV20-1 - TGCAGTGCTATTGATTGGCGGGGGGGCGGTGAGCAGTTCTTC CSAIDWRGGGEQFF
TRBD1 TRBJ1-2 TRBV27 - TGTGCCAGCAGTAGAGCGACAGGGGGCGATGGCTACACCTTC CASSRATGGDGYTF
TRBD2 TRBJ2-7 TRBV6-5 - TGTGCCAGCAGGGAGCGGGGGGCCTACGAGCAGTACTTC CASRERGAYEQYF
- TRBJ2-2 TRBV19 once TGTGCCAGTAGTGGGCGCGGGGAGCTGTTTTTT CASSGRGELFF
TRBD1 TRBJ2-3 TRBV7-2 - TGTGCCAGCAGCTTGGACAGGAGCACAGATACGCAGTATTTT CASSLDRSTDTQYF
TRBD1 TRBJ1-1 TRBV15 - TGTGCCACCAGCCTTACGGGACAGGGGGGGGAGACTGAAGCTTTCTTT CATSLTGQGGETEAFF
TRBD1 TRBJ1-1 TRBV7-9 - TGTGCCAGCAGTTTCGGGACAGGGGGGGAAGCTGAAGCTTTCTTT CASSFGTGGEAEAFF
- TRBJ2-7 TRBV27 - TGTGCCAGTGGTACGGGGGCCTACGAGCAGTACTTC CASGTGAYEQYF
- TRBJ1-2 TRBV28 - TGTGCCAGCCGCGTGGGGGGGGCCAACTATGGCTACACCTTC CASRVGGANYGYTF
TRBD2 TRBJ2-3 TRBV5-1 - TGCGCCAGCAGCTTATCTAGCGGGGGGCGGGATACGCAGTATTTT CASSLSSGGRDTQYF
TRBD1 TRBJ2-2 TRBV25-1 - TGTGCCAGCAGTGCTAACAACAGGGGAAACACCGGGGAGCTGTTTTTT CASSANNRGNTGELFF
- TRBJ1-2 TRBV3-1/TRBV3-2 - TGTGCCAGCAGCCAAGCCAGGGGCAGCTATGGCTACACCTTC CASSQARGSYGYTF
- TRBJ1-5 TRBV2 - TGTGCCAGCAGGTCTACCCGGGGGGGTAATCAGCCCCAGCATTTT CASRSTRGGNQPQHF
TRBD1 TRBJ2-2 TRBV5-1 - TGCGCCAGCAGCTCCAGGACAGGGGGAGGGGAGCTGTTTTTT CASSSRTGGGELFF
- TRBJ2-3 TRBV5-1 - TGCGCCAGCCATACGAATTTTGGGGGCCCTGGCACAGATACGCAGTATTTT CASHTNFGGPGTDTQYF
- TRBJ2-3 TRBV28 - TGTGCCAGCACAACTAGCACAGATACGCAGTATTTT CASTTSTDTQYF
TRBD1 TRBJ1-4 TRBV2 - TGTGCCAGCAGCGCCGACAGGGCAACTAATGAAAAACTGTTTTTT CASSADRATNEKLFF
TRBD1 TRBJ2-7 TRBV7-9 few TGTGCCAGCAGCTCCCGGGACAGGGGGCGTGAGCAGTACTTC CASSSRDRGREQYF
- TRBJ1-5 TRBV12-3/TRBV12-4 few TGTGCCACCCGAGCGGGGGATCAGCCCCAGCATTTT CATRAGDQPQHF
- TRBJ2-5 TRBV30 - TGTGCCTGGAGGCTAACGGACTACCTGGGGGAGACCCAGTACTTC CAWRLTDYLGETQYF
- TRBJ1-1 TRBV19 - TGTGCCAGTAGTGCCTTCTCCGGGGGCACTGAAGCTTTCTTT CASSAFSGGTEAFF
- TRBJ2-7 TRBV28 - TGTGCCAGCAGTTTCGACAGAGGCTACGAGCAGTACTTC CASSFDRGYEQYF
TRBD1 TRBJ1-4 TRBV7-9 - TGTGCCAGCTCACAGGGGCCCTCAAGTGAAAAACTGTTTTTT CASSQGPSSEKLFF
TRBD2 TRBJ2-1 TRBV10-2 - TGCGCCTCCCGGACTAGCGGGGGGCCCAATGAGCAGTTCTTC CASRTSGGPNEQFF
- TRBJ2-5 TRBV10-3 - TGTGCCATCAGTGACGCACCCCCGGAGGGTTGGGAGACCCAGTACTTC CAISDAPPEGWETQYF
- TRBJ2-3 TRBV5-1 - TGCGCCAGCAGCTCCAATCAAGATACGCAGTATTTT CASSSNQDTQYF
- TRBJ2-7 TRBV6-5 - TGTGCCAGCAACAGACAGAACATCTACGAGCAGTACTTC CASNRQNIYEQYF
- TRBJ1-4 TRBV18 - TGTGCCAGCTCACTCACTGCTGCTAATGAAAAACTGTTTTTT CASSLTAANEKLFF
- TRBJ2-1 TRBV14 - TGTGCCAGCAGCCAGCTCGGGTTTGAGCAGTTCTTC CASSQLGFEQFF
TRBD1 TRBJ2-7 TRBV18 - TGTGCCAGCTCACCATCTACAGGGGGCGAGCAGTACTTC CASSPSTGGEQYF
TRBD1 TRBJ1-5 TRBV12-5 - TGTGCTAGTGGTCTAGGACAGGGATATCAGCCCCAGCATTTT CASGLGQGYQPQHF
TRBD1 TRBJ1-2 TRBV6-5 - TGTGCCAGCAGTCGACAGGGAGATGGCTACACCTTC CASSRQGDGYTF
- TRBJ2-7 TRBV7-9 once TGTGCCAGCAGCTCTCTGAACGGTTACGAGCAGTACTTC CASSSLNGYEQYF
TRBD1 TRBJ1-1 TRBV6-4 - TGTGCCAGCAGTGTGGGACAGGGCCCTATTCAATTCTTT CASSVGQGPIQFF
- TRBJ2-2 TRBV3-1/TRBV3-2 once TGTGCCAGCAGCCAAGCGGGACTCCCGAACACCGGGGAGCTGTTTTTT CASSQAGLPNTGELFF
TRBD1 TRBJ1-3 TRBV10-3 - TGTGCCATCAGCCCGCGACAGGGAGGAAGCTCTGGAAACACCATATATTTT CAISPRQGGSSGNTIYF
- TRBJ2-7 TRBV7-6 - TGTGCCAGCAGCGCAGGGGTAGAATACTTC CASSAGVEYF